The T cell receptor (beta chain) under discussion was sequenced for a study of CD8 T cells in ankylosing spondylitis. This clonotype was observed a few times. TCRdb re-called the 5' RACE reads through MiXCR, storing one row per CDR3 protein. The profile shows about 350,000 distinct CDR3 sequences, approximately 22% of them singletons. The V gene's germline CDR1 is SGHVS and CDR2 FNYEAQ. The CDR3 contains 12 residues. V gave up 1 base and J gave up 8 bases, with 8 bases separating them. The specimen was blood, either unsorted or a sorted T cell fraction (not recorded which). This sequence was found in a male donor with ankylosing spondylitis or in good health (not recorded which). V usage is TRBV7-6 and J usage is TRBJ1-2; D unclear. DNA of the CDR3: TGTGCCAGCAGCTTAGGGACGAGCGGCTACACCTTC. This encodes CASSLGTSGYTF.